The 15 T cell receptor beta chains in this list originate from one sample, sequenced in a study of shared clonotypes between healthy human individuals. TCRdb's copy holds only in-frame clones and misses some; the assay was immunoSEQ multiplex PCR. The sample has roughly 1,500,000 clones; roughly 98.5% are singletons. The source material was naive CD4+ T cells sorted from blood. The subset was: CD45RA+ positively selected. The receptors stem from a young man in good health.

This clone was observed once. The rearrangement joins TRBV5-1 to TRBJ1-2, with D hard to call. The germline V gene encodes CDR1 SGHRS and CDR2 YFSETQ. This CDR3 has 14 amino acids. V was cut by 1 base and J by 4 bases, with 11 bases left in between. The CDR3 sequence: CASSLSGYGYGYTF. In DNA form, the CDR3 reads TGCGCCAGCAGCTTGAGTGGGTACGGCTATGGCTACACCTTC.

As concerns this clone: The junction departs from germline at one end; a sequencing error may be responsible. This chain uses TRBV6-1 with TRBJ1-2; TRBD1 is a possible D gene (6 bases). The CDR3 runs 12 residues. Germline CDR1 is MNHNS and CDR2 is SASEGT. This CDR3 reads CASSLRTDRHLF. The CDR3 DNA reads TGTGCCAGCAGTTTGCGGACAGACAGACATCTCTTC.

CDR3 sequence reads: CASSQEGARAGELFF. In DNA, the CDR3 is TGTGCCAGCAGCCAAGAAGGGGCCCGTGCCGGGGAGCTGTTTTTT. This rearrangement joins TRBV14 to TRBJ2-2; D is possibly TRBD1 (5 bases). Germline CDR1 reads SGHDN; CDR2 reads FVKESK. The CDR3 loop spans 15 amino acids. Deletions cut 0 bases from V and 6 bases from J, with 11 bases between.

The chain carries TRBV29-1 and TRBJ2-1, with a possible D match to TRBD1 (5 bases). Germline loops: CDR1 SQVTM, CDR2 ANQGSEA. The CDR3 contains 12 residues. The V gene lost 2 bases and the J gene lost 6 bases, with 8 bases spanning the gap. CDR3 bases: TGCAGCGTTGAAAGGGGCCCCAATGAGCAGTTCTTC. Its translation is CSVERGPNEQFF.

The chain uses TRBV11-3 and TRBJ2-3, with a possible D match to TRBD1 (6 bases). Germline assignment: CDR1 SGHNT and CDR2 YENEEA. The CDR3 length is 20 residues. Deletions cut 0 bases from V and 5 bases from J, with 27 bases between. CDR3: CASSLDRGHLLLAHLDTQYF. As DNA, the CDR3 is TGTGCCAGCAGCTTAGATAGGGGACACCTACTACTTGCCCACTTAGATACGCAGTATTTT.

This chain joins TRBV2 and TRBJ2-7; weak D call: TRBD2 (6 bases). Trimming took off 3 bases at V and 4 bases at J, with 10 bases between the two ends. This CDR3 is 13 amino acids long. CDR1 is SNHLY, CDR2 FYNNEI, per germline. CDR3 in DNA: TGTGCCAGCAGTGACAGGCGGGGTTACGAGCAGTACTTC. As protein: CASSDRRGYEQYF.

The chain uses TRBV28 and TRBJ2-1; D not resolved. Trimming cost V 8 bases and J 3 bases, with 8 bases left between them. CDR1 MDHEN and CDR2 SYDVKM come from the germline V gene. The CDR3 is made up of 12 amino acids. The CDR3: CASGQRYNEQFF. The CDR3 DNA is TGTGCCAGCGGTCAGCGCTACAATGAGCAGTTCTTC.

The V and J genes are TRBV29-1 and TRBJ2-1; 8 bases line up with TRBD2. This CDR3 is built from 16 residues. The trim removed 0 bases at V and 3 bases at J, leaving 7 bases unmatched. Germline V gives CDR1 SQVTM, CDR2 ANQGSEA. This chain's CDR3 is CSVEDGVAGIYNEQFF. Written as DNA, the CDR3 is TGCAGCGTTGAAGACGGGGTAGCGGGAATCTACAATGAGCAGTTCTTC.

This clone was seen once. The chain employs TRBV27 and TRBJ2-7, with no clear D. The ends were cut back, 6 bases at V and 5 bases at J, with 11 bases in the middle. The CDR3 loop spans 12 amino acids. Germline CDR1 MNHEY, CDR2 SMNVEV (reference sequence). In DNA form, the CDR3 reads TGTGCCAGCAGCCGATTTCGGAACGAGCAGTACTTC. It translates to CASSRFRNEQYF.

This rearrangement joins TRBV7-9 to TRBJ2-5, with TRBD2 as a possible D gene (5 bases). CDR3 length: 15 amino acids. The germline V gene has CDR1 SEHNR and CDR2 FQNEAQ (reference sequence). Trimming stripped 5 bases from V and 4 bases from J, with 17 bases between. The CDR3 DNA reads as TGTGCCAGCAGCCTAGGACTCACAAAGGGAGAGACCCAGTACTTC. It codes for CASSLGLTKGETQYF.

The rearrangement uses TRBV6-5 and TRBJ1-2, with D possibly matching TRBD1 (6 bases). CDR3 size: 14 residues. Germline CDR1 MNHEY, CDR2 SVGAGI. Trimming cost V 2 bases and J 4 bases, with 11 bases left between them. CDR3 region: CASSYRGQIYGYTF. DNA for the CDR3: TGTGCCAGCAGTTACCGCGGACAGATCTATGGCTACACCTTC.

This chain connects TRBV2 to TRBJ2-5, with 11 bases fitting TRBD2. The CDR3 length is 15 residues. V dropped 7 bases and J dropped 5; count of bases not matched to a gene: 9. The V gene's germline CDR1 is SNHLY and CDR2 FYNNEI. CDR3 nucleotide sequence: TGTGCCAGCACCCGGAGGCTAGCGGGAGGTGAGACCCAGTACTTC. Protein: CASTRRLAGGETQYF.

This chain joins TRBV4-1 and TRBJ2-7, with 9 bases identical to TRBD1. CDR1 and CDR2 from the germline V gene are MGHRA and YSYEKL. Losses at the gene ends were 5 bases for V and 6 bases for J; bases not matched to a gene: 8. This CDR3 is 14 amino acids long. The CDR3 is CASSARTGDGEQYF. DNA of the CDR3: TGCGCCAGCAGCGCCCGGACAGGGGATGGCGAGCAGTACTTC.

Concerning this clone itself: The same CDR3 is also encoded by other DNA sequences in this sample. V is TRBV29-1 and J is TRBJ2-3; D not certain. The V and J ends lost 6 bases and 0 bases respectively, with 4 bases between them. This CDR3 is built from 11 residues. Germline CDR1 and CDR2: SQVTM and ANQGSEA. CDR3 coding DNA: TGCAGCGTCACTAGCACAGATACGCAGTATTTT. It specifies CSVTSTDTQYF.

J is TRBJ2-1 and V is TRBV29-1, with 11 nucleotides matching TRBD2. After removal of 6 bases from V and 6 bases from J, the junction contained 19 bases not matched to a gene. The CDR3 sequence is 18 residues long. Germline V gives CDR1 SQVTM, CDR2 ANQGSEA. The CDR3 DNA follows: TGCAGCGTCCTGAAAGGAGGTGGACTAGCGGGTAAGGGCAATGAGCAGTTCTTC. It specifies CSVLKGGGLAGKGNEQFF.